This entry lists 4 T cell receptor beta chains sequenced from one sample in a study of T cell responses to AZD1222 COVID-19 vaccine. Clones were sequenced by immunoSEQ multiplex PCR, and TCRdb holds only the in-frame ones, with some missing. The table shows 75,000 to 100,000 clones, with 90% occurring only once. Specimen: peripheral blood, collected on day 0 of AZD1222 vaccination. The origin of the receptors is an adult in good health.

The chain recombines TRBV3-1 (or the pseudogene TRBV3-2) with TRBJ1-2; 10 bases line up with TRBD1. Germline loops: CDR1 LGHDT, CDR2 YNNKEL (reference sequence). V lost 0 bases, J lost 5 bases, and 15 bases stayed unmatched. This CDR3 has 19 residues. The CDR3 nucleotides read TGTGCCAGCAGCCAAGATCGTGGGGACAGGGGAGGTTTTCGGTATGGCTACACCTTC. As protein: CASSQDRGDRGGFRYGYTF.

CDR3 protein: CASTHDRGRTGELFF. In DNA, the CDR3 is TGTGCCAGCACCCACGATAGGGGTCGCACCGGGGAGCTGTTTTTT. V is TRBV6-5 and J is TRBJ2-2; D is possibly TRBD1 (5 bases). Between the trimmed V and J ends, which lost 7 bases and 4 bases, there was a span of 16 bases. Germline V gene data show CDR1 as MNHEY and CDR2 as SVGAGI. The CDR3 spans 15 residues.

The chain carries TRBV6-5 and TRBJ1-5; TRBD1 is a possible D gene (5 bases). Trimming pared 6 bases from V and 3 bases from J, leaving 15 bases between. This CDR3 spans 15 amino acids. Germline assignment: CDR1 MNHEY and CDR2 SVGAGI. DNA of the CDR3: TGTGCCAGCAGCCGCCAGGCGGGGGTCAATCAGCCCCAGCATTTT. Translating it yields CASSRQAGVNQPQHF.

The CDR3 region is CASASTLMNTEAFF. CDR3 DNA: TGTGCCAGCGCTAGTACTCTTATGAACACTGAAGCTTTCTTT. This chain uses TRBV5-5 with TRBJ1-1, with D unresolved. Germline V gene data show CDR1 as SGHKS and CDR2 as YYEKEE (reference sequence). V shed 7 bases and J shed 0 bases, with 13 bases lying between them. This CDR3 contains 14 residues.